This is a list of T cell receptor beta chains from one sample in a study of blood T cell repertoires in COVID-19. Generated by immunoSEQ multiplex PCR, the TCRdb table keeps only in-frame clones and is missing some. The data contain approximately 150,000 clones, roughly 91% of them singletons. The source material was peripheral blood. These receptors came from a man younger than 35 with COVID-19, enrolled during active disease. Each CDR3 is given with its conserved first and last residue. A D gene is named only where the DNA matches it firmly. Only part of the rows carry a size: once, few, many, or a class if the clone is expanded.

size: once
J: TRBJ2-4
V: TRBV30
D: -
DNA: TGTGCCTGGAGTGTACTTTTGTCATCCAAAAACATTCAGTACTTC
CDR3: CAWSVLLSSKNIQYF

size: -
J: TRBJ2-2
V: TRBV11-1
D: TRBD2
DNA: TGTGCCAGCAGCTTCGCTAGCGGAAGGAACACCGGGGAGCTGTTTTTT
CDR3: CASSFASGRNTGELFF

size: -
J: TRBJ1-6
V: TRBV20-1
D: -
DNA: TGCAGTGCTAGTTACCAGGGGAATTCACCCCTCCACTTT
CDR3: CSASYQGNSPLHF

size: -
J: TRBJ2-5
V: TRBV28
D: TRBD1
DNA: TGTGCCAGCAGTTTATACGGACAGGGCAGGGAGACCCAGTACTTC
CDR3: CASSLYGQGRETQYF

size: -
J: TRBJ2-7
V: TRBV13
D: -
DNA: TGTGCCAGCAGCTTAGCGGAGGGCAGGTCGCACTACGAGCAGTACTTC
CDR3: CASSLAEGRSHYEQYF

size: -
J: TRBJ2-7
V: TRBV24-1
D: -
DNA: TGTGCCACCTCTAAAGGACGGGACTACGAGCAGTACTTC
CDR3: CATSKGRDYEQYF

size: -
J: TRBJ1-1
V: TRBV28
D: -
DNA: TGTGCCAGCAGTTGGGCCTCGAACACTGAAGCTTTCTTT
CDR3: CASSWASNTEAFF

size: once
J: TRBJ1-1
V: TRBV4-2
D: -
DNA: TGTGCCAGCAGCCAAGCTAGGACACGGAACACTGAAGCTTTCTTT
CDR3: CASSQARTRNTEAFF

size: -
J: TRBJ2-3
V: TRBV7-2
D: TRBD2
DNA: TGTGCCAGCAGCTTCAGACTAGCGGCAGATACGCAGTATTTT
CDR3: CASSFRLAADTQYF

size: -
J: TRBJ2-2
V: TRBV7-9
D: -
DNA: TGTGCCAGCAGCCTAAATCAAGCTCCCACCGGGGAGCTGTTTTTT
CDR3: CASSLNQAPTGELFF

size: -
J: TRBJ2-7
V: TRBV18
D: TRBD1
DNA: TGTGCCAGCTCACCCGGGACAGGGGTAGGAGAGCAGTACTTC
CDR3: CASSPGTGVGEQYF

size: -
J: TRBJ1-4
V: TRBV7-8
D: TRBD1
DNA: TGTGCCAGCAGCCACGGGCCACAGGGGTCAGTCCTGCTTTTT
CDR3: CASSHGPQGSVLLF

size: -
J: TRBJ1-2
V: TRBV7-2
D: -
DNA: TGTGCCAGCAGCTTAGCGCTGAGGATTTATGGCTACACCTTC
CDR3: CASSLALRIYGYTF

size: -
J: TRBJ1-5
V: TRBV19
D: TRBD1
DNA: TGTGCCAGTTCAGCCGAAGGGGGACAGAACTATCAGCCCCAGCATTTT
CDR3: CASSAEGGQNYQPQHF

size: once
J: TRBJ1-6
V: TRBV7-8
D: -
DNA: TGTGCCAGCAGCTTAGACGGACACTACGTGGATTCACCCCTCCACTTT
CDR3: CASSLDGHYVDSPLHF

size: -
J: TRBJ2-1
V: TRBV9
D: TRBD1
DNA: TGTGCCAGCAGCGTAGAGGGGGGACAGGGGGCGAAGCAGTTCTTC
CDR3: CASSVEGGQGAKQFF

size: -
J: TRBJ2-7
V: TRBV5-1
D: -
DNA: TGCGCCAGCAGCTCTCCTAGGGGGGGTCCTTTCTCCTACGAGCAGTACTTC
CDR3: CASSSPRGGPFSYEQYF

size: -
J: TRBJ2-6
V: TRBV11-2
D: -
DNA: TGTGCCAGCAGCCCGTTCTTGGGGGCCAACGTCCTGACTTTC
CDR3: CASSPFLGANVLTF

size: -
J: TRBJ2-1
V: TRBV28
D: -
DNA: TGTGCCAGCAGTCCCCTACTGTTGTCGGGTATGAAGGGGGAGCAGTTCTTC
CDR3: CASSPLLLSGMKGEQFF

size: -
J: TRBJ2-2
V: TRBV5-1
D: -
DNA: TGCGCCAGCAGCTTGGTAGGGAGCTTCACAAACACCGGGGAGCTGTTTTTT
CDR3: CASSLVGSFTNTGELFF

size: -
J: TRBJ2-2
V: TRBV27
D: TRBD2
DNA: TGTGCCAGCAGTTTAACGGCTAGCGGGAGTCGGAAGAACACCGGGGAGCTGTTTTTT
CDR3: CASSLTASGSRKNTGELFF